One and the same sample provided the 27 T cell receptor beta chains below, sequenced in a study of blood T cell repertoires in COVID-19. Data came from immunoSEQ multiplex PCR; TCRdb stores just in-frame clones and leaves some out. The table has 120,000 or so clones, 84% seen once. The sequenced sample was PBMCs or T cells enriched from blood (not recorded which). The receptors stem from a woman in her twenties or thirties who had recovered from COVID-19.

The V gene is TRBV11-1, the J gene TRBJ2-1; D unresolved. The CDR3 is 15 amino acids. Per the germline V gene, CDR1 is SGHAT and CDR2 is FQDESV (reference sequence). Trimming pared 1 base from V and 0 bases from J, leaving 7 bases between. In DNA, the CDR3 is TGTGCCAGCAGCTTAGGCGAGAGCTCCTACAATGAGCAGTTCTTC. This gives the protein CASSLGESSYNEQFF.

The CDR3 DNA reads as TGTGCCAGCAGCCAAGGACTAGCGCCCTACTCTGGGGCCAACGTCCTGACTTTC. Translation: CASSQGLAPYSGANVLTF. V usage is TRBV4-2 and J usage is TRBJ2-6; 8 nucleotides agree with TRBD2. The CDR3 spans 18 residues. From germline, CDR1 is LGHNA and CDR2 YNFKEQ. The V gene end was trimmed by 1 base and the J gene end by 0 bases; junction bases not matched to a gene: 5.

This chain joins TRBV6-1 and TRBJ2-1; 9 bases are a match to TRBD2. Germline values: CDR1 MNHNS, CDR2 SASEGT. The CDR3 is 14 residues long. Trimming cost V 3 bases and J 9 bases; bases outside gene matches: 6. CDR3 DNA: TGTGCCAGCAGTGAGCGGCGGGAGGGTACTGAGCAGTTCTTC. Protein: CASSERREGTEQFF.

The chain has TRBV7-2 and TRBJ1-2; D gene ambiguous. The CDR3 has 13 amino acids. Germline CDR1 is SGHTA and CDR2 is FQGNSA. Trimming removed 1 base at V and 5 bases at J, with 8 bases between. The CDR3 region has the DNA TGTGCCAGCAGCTTAGATCAGTTTTATGGCTACACCTTC. This sequence encodes CASSLDQFYGYTF.

This chain connects TRBV2 to TRBJ2-6; 9 bases agree with TRBD2. From germline, CDR1 is SNHLY and CDR2 FYNNEI. With 0 bases clipped from V and 0 bases from J, the junction kept 6 bases outside the gene matches. CDR3 length equals 19 residues. The CDR3 spells CASSEAGSGSYSGANVLTF. The DNA for the CDR3 is TGTGCCAGCAGTGAAGCCGGTAGCGGGAGTTACTCTGGGGCCAACGTCCTGACTTTC.

This sequence joins TRBV19 and TRBJ2-3; D is ambiguous. CDR3 length: 14 amino acids. V dropped 0 bases and J dropped 7 bases, with 11 bases sitting between them. The germline gives CDR1 LNHDA, CDR2 SQIVND (reference sequence). CDR3 nucleotide sequence: TGTGCCAGTAGTATAGAGCCCGCCGAGAATACGCAGTATTTT. Residues: CASSIEPAENTQYF.

The chain employs TRBV21-1 and TRBJ2-7; no check of the table's D call, TRBD2, against the DNA was made. TRBV21-1 has pseudogene status. The CDR3 contains 14 residues. The CDR3 protein is CATGLAGVSYEQYF. The CDR3 bases are TGTGCCACCGGACTAGCGGGAGTCTCCTACGAGCAGTACTTC.

This clone was counted once. The chain couples TRBV10-3 to TRBJ2-2, with D possibly TRBD1 on 6 matching bases. The CDR3 sequence is 17 residues long. Per germline, CDR1 ENHRY and CDR2 SYGVKD. Trimming cost V 0 bases and J 2 bases, with 13 bases left between them. The CDR3: CAISESIRQVNTGELFF. CDR3 nucleotides: TGTGCCATCAGTGAGTCGATAAGACAGGTTAACACCGGGGAGCTGTTTTTT.

The V and J genes are TRBV5-1 and TRBJ1-1; D unresolved. The germline gives CDR1 SGHRS, CDR2 YFSETQ. There are 14 residues in the CDR3. The V gene lost 1 base and the J gene lost 1 base, with 8 bases spanning the gap. CDR3 region: CASSLYTPNTEAFF. CDR3 coding DNA: TGCGCCAGCAGCTTGTACACCCCGAACACTGAAGCTTTCTTT.

This chain uses TRBV11-3 with TRBJ2-7, with 10 bases lining up with TRBD2. The ends lost 1 base at V and 7 bases at J; junction bases unmatched: 7. This CDR3 contains 15 residues. Germline-derived CDR1 and CDR2 are SGHNT and YENEEA. In DNA form, the CDR3 reads TGTGCCAGCAGCTTAGGCGGTCTAGCGGGAGAGGAGCAGTACTTC. This codes for CASSLGGLAGEEQYF.

V is TRBV28 and J is TRBJ2-7, with TRBD1 matching 9 bases. The V gene end was trimmed by 4 bases and the J gene end by 7 bases; junction bases not matched to a gene: 14. The germline gives CDR1 MDHEN, CDR2 SYDVKM. The CDR3 covers 16 residues. CDR3 nucleotide sequence: TGTGCCAGCAGTTACAATCCGGGACAGGGCCTTTGGGAGCAGTACTTC. Protein: CASSYNPGQGLWEQYF.

The rearrangement joins TRBV18 to TRBJ2-5; D might be TRBD2 (6 bases). Germline V CDR1 and CDR2: KGHSH, LQKENI. Trimming left V 4 bases short and J 4 bases short, with 13 bases between. CDR3 size: 14 residues. The CDR3 DNA sequence: TGTGCCAGCTCACTGGTTAAGGGAGGAGAGACCCAGTACTTC. Protein product: CASSLVKGGETQYF.

The chain employs TRBV5-5 and TRBJ2-2; TRBD2 agrees at 16 bases. Losses at the gene ends were 1 base for V and 1 base for J; bases not matched to a gene: 7. The germline gives CDR1 SGHKS, CDR2 YYEKEE (reference sequence). This CDR3 has 20 residues. The CDR3 is CASSLRGLAGGPGNTGELFF. The CDR3 nucleotides are TGTGCCAGCAGCTTGAGGGGACTAGCGGGAGGGCCAGGGAACACCGGGGAGCTGTTTTTT. Variable domain in full (rest from reference TRBV5-5 and TRBJ2-2): DAGVTQSPTHLIKTRGQQVTLRCSPISGHKSVSWYQQVLGQGPQFIFQYYEKEERGRGNFPDRFSARQFPNYSSELNVNALLLGDSALYLCASSLRGLAGGPGNTGELFFGEGSRLTVL.

V gene TRBV9 combines with J gene TRBJ1-6; 7 bases align to TRBD1. After removal of 3 bases from V and 7 bases from J, the junction contained 4 bases not matched to a gene. Germline CDR1 reads SGDLS; CDR2 reads YYNGEE. This CDR3 is built from 14 residues. In DNA, the CDR3 is TGTGCCAGCAGCGCCGGGACAGAAAATTCACCCCTCCACTTT. This translates into CASSAGTENSPLHF. Full variable domain (rest looked up from reference TRBV9 and TRBJ1-6): DSGVTQTPKHLITATGQRVTLRCSPRSGDLSVYWYQQSLDQGLQFLIQYYNGEERAKGNILERFSAQQFPDLHSELNLSSLELGDSALYFCASSAGTENSPLHFGNGTRLTVT.

This sequence joins TRBV28 and TRBJ2-7; 8 bases line up with TRBD2. The CDR3 is 13 residues long. Trimming removed 10 bases from V and 4 bases from J; junction bases left unmatched: 9. Germline V gene data show CDR1 as MDHEN and CDR2 as SYDVKM. In nucleotides, the CDR3 is TGTGCCACCCGCCCGACTAGCGTTTACGAGCAGTACTTC. It encodes CATRPTSVYEQYF. The variable domain in full, completed from reference TRBV28 and TRBJ2-7, reads DVKVTQSSRYLVKRTGEKVFLECVQDMDHENMFWYRQDPGLGLRLIYFSYDVKMKEKGDIPEGYSVSREKKERFSLILESASTNQTSMYLCATRPTSVYEQYFGPGTRLTVT.

V usage is TRBV19 and J usage is TRBJ2-3; 7 nucleotides align to TRBD2. Trimming cost V 5 bases and J 0 bases; bases outside gene matches: 11. The CDR3 sequence is 17 residues long. CDR1 is LNHDA, CDR2 SQIVND, per germline (reference sequence). The CDR3 region has the DNA TGTGCCAGTAGTCCCCGGTCAAGCGGGACTAGCACAGATACGCAGTATTTT. Translation: CASSPRSSGTSTDTQYF.

The chain links TRBV5-1 to TRBJ1-1, with 7 bases that match TRBD1. The CDR3 is 15 amino acids. Unmatched junction bases numbered 3, after V lost 0 bases and J lost 1 base. CDR1 SGHRS and CDR2 YFSETQ come from the germline V gene. The DNA of the CDR3 is TGCGCCAGCAGCTTGGGGGGACAGACGAACACTGAAGCTTTCTTT. Its translation is CASSLGGQTNTEAFF.

V is TRBV29-1 and J is TRBJ1-2, with 8 positions matching TRBD1. V shed 4 bases and J 8 bases; nucleotides not matched to a gene: 18. CDR1 is SQVTM, CDR2 ANQGSEA, per germline. The CDR3 is 16 residues long. The CDR3, as DNA: TGCAGCGTTGTCGCCAGGGGGCAGGAGGCAGCGCGGGGCTACACCTTC. This translates into CSVVARGQEAARGYTF. Using reference TRBV29-1 and TRBJ1-2 for the parts outside the CDR3, the full variable domain is SAVISQKPSRDICQRGTSLTIQCQVDSQVTMMFWYRQQPGQSLTLIATANQGSEATYESGFVIDKFPISRPNLTFSTLTVSNMSPEDSSIYLCSVVARGQEAARGYTFGSGTRLTVV.

This clone was counted a few times. The chain has TRBV6-2 or TRBV6-3 and TRBJ2-1, with D maybe TRBD2 (6 bases). The V end was cut by 4 bases, the J end by 5 bases, with 15 bases between. The CDR3 runs 15 residues. CDR1 is MNHEY, CDR2 SVGEGT, per germline. The CDR3 spells CASSLLAGLNNEQFF. The CDR3, as DNA: TGTGCCAGCAGTTTACTCGCGGGACTCAACAATGAGCAGTTCTTC.

The chain combines TRBV4-3 with TRBJ2-1, with TRBD2 matching over 7 bases. The CDR3 is 14 residues long. V trimming: 4 bases; J trimming: 4 bases; junction bases outside the gene matches: 4. Germline CDR1 reads LGHNA; CDR2 reads YSLEER. CDR3 in DNA: TGCGCCAGCAGCCGCGGACTAGATTACAATGAGCAGTTCTTC. Its protein is CASSRGLDYNEQFF.

DNA of the CDR3: TGTGCCATCAGTGAGCTGGCGGGAGATAACAATGAGCAGTTCTTC. Translating gives CAISELAGDNNEQFF. V and J are TRBV10-3 and TRBJ2-1, with 7 nucleotides matching TRBD2. The CDR3 covers 15 residues. The junction had 6 bases not matched to a gene; V was cut back by 2 bases and J by 5 bases. Germline-derived CDR1 and CDR2 are ENHRY and SYGVKD.

The CDR3 DNA sequence: TGTGCCAGCAGCCCGCACCCGGATCAGCCCCAGCATTTT. Its translation is CASSPHPDQPQHF. This chain links TRBV6-8 with TRBJ1-5; no clear D gene. CDR3 length: 13 amino acids. In germline, CDR1 is MNHGY, CDR2 SAAAGT. V was trimmed by 6 bases and J by 5 bases, leaving 11 bases between them.

The chain uses TRBV7-2 and TRBJ2-7; D is unclear. The CDR3 has 14 residues. CDR1 is SGHTA, CDR2 FQGNSA, per germline. Between the trimmed V and J ends, which lost 3 bases and 5 bases, there was a span of 14 bases. The CDR3 DNA follows: TGTGCCAGCAGCTTTCCAGGAAAAGCCAACGAGCAGTACTTC. It is translated as CASSFPGKANEQYF.

The rearrangement uses TRBV7-9 and TRBJ1-2, with a possible D match to TRBD1 (5 bases). Deletions cut 0 bases from V and 4 bases from J, with 12 bases between. Germline V gives CDR1 SEHNR, CDR2 FQNEAQ (reference sequence). The CDR3 loop spans 15 amino acids. The CDR3 region is CASSLAPTGIYGYTF. Here the CDR3 DNA reads TGTGCCAGCAGCTTAGCCCCCACAGGAATCTATGGCTACACCTTC.

This rearrangement joins TRBV10-3 to TRBJ2-3, with a possible D match to TRBD1 (5 bases). The CDR3 totals 15 residues. Trimming stripped 5 bases from V and 1 base from J, with 13 bases between. Germline V lookup: CDR1 ENHRY, CDR2 SYGVKD. The CDR3 region has the DNA TGTGCCATCAGTACAGGTATACCAGGCACAGATACGCAGTATTTT. It encodes CAISTGIPGTDTQYF.

This clone was observed a single time. V is TRBV28 and J is TRBJ2-1, with a possible D match to TRBD2 (6 bases). V gave up 7 bases and J gave up 0 bases, with 13 bases separating them. CDR3 size: 15 residues. Germline V lookup: CDR1 MDHEN, CDR2 SYDVKM. CDR3 DNA sequence: TGTGCCAGCATGCTTAGCGGAAGCTCCTACAATGAGCAGTTCTTC. This codes for CASMLSGSSYNEQFF.

V is TRBV6-5 and J is TRBJ1-1, with D maybe TRBD1 (6 bases). This CDR3 has 13 amino acids. The germline CDR1 and CDR2 sequences are MNHEY and SVGAGI. V dropped 0 bases and J dropped 7 bases, with 9 bases sitting between them. The CDR3 loop reads CASSYSTGFEAFF. The CDR3 DNA reads as TGTGCCAGCAGTTACTCCACAGGGTTTGAAGCTTTCTTT.